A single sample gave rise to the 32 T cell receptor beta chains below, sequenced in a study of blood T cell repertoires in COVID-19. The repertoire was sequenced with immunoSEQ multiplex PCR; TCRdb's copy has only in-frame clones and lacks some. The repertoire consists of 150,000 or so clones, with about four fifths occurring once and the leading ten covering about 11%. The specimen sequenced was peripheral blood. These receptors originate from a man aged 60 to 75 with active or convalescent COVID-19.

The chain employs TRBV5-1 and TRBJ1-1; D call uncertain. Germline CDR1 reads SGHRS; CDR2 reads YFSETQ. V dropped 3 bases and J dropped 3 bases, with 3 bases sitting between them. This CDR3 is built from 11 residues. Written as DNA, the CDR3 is TGCGCCAGCAGCTCCGACACTGAAGCTTTCTTT. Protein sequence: CASSSDTEAFF.

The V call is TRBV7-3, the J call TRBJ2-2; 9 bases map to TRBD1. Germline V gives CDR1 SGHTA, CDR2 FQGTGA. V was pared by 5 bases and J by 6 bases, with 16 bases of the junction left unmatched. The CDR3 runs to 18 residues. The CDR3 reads CASSLVAWDRVGAGELFF. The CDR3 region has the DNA TGTGCCAGCAGCCTCGTGGCCTGGGACAGGGTGGGGGCCGGGGAGCTGTTTTTT.

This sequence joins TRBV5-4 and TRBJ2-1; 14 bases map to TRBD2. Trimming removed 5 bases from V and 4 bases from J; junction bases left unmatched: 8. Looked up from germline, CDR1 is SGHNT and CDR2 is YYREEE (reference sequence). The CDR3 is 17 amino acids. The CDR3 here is CASRTTSGGAGYNEQFF. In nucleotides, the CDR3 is TGTGCCAGCAGGACGACTAGCGGGGGGGCAGGTTACAATGAGCAGTTCTTC.

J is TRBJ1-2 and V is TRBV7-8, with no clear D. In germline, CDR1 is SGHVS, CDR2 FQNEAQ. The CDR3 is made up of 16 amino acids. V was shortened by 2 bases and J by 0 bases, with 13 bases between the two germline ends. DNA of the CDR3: TGTGCCAGCAGCTTAATCGGGAGGAGTCCTAACTATGGCTACACCTTC. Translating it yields CASSLIGRSPNYGYTF.

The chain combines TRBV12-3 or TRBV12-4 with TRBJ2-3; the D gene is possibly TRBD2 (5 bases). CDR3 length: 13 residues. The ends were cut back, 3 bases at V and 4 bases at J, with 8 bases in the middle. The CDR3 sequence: CASSFGGSDTQYF. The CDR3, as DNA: TGTGCCAGCAGTTTCGGCGGGTCAGATACGCAGTATTTT.

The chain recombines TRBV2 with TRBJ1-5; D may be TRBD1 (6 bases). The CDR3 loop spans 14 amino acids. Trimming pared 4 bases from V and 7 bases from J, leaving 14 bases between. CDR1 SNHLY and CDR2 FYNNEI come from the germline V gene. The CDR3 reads CASSVDSAIQPQHF. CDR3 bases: TGTGCCAGCAGTGTGGACAGCGCTATCCAGCCCCAGCATTTT.

The CDR3 loop reads CASSEARERGSERKQFF. The CDR3 DNA sequence: TGTGCCAGCAGTGAAGCGCGTGAGCGGGGGTCCGAAAGGAAGCAGTTCTTC. The V call is TRBV6-1, the J call TRBJ2-1; 8 positions agree with TRBD2. The CDR3 runs to 17 residues. In germline, CDR1 is MNHNS, CDR2 SASEGT. V was pared by 0 bases and J by 11 bases, with 15 bases of the junction left unmatched.

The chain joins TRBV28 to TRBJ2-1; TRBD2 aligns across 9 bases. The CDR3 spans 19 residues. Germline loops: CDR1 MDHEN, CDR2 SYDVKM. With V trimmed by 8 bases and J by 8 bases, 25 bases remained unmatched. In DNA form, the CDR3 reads TGTGCCAGCCTAGGTCGGTTAAATCCGGGACTAGCAGTTACCGATGAGCAGTTCTTC. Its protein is CASLGRLNPGLAVTDEQFF.

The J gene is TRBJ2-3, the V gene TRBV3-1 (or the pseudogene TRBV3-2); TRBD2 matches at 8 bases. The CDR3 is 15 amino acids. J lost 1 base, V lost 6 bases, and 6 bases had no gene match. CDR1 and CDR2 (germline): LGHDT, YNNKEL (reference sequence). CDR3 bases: TGTGCCAGCAGTCGCCTTAGCGGGGGCACAGATACGCAGTATTTT. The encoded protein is CASSRLSGGTDTQYF.

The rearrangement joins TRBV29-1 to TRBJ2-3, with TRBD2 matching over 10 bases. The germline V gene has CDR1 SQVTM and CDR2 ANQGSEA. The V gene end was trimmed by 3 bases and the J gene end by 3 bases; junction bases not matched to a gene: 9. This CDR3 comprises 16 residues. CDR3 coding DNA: TGCAGCGTTGAGGGGCTAGCGGGAGTACTTACAGATACGCAGTATTTT. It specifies CSVEGLAGVLTDTQYF.

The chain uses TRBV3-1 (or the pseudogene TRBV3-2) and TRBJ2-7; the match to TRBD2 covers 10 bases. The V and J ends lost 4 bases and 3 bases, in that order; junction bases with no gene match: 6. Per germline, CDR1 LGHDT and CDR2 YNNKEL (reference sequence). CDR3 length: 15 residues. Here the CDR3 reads CASSPGLASSYEQYF. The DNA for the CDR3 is TGTGCCAGCAGCCCGGGACTAGCGAGCAGCTACGAGCAGTACTTC.

CDR3 DNA sequence: TGCGCCAGCAGCTTGGTAACGGGTCGCTCCTACGAGCAGTACTTC. This translates into CASSLVTGRSYEQYF. The chain has TRBV5-1 and TRBJ2-7; unclear D gene. V gave up 0 bases and J gave up 0 bases, with 10 bases separating them. In germline, CDR1 is SGHRS, CDR2 YFSETQ. The CDR3 is made up of 15 amino acids.

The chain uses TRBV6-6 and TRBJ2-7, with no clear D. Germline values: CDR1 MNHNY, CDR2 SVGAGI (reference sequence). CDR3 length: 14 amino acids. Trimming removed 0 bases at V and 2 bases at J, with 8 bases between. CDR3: CASSYSGRTYEQYF. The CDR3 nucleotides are TGTGCCAGCAGTTACTCGGGCCGTACCTACGAGCAGTACTTC.

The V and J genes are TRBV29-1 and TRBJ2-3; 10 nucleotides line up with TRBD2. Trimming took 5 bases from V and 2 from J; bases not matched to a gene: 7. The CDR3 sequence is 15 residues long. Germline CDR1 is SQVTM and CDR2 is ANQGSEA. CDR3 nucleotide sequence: TGCAGCGTTCAGCTAGCGGGGGCACTCACAGATACGCAGTATTTT. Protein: CSVQLAGALTDTQYF.

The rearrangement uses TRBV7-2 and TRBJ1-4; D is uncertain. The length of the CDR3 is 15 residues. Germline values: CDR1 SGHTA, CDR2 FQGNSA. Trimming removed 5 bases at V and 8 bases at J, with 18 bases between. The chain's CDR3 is CASSAVGRVDEKLFF. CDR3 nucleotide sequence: TGTGCCAGCAGCGCCGTTGGGAGAGTAGACGAAAAACTGTTTTTT.

The DNA of the CDR3 is TGTGCCAGCAGTTCCCCTAGCGGGAGGAGGAATGAGCAGTTCTTC. This gives the protein CASSSPSGRRNEQFF. The V and J genes are TRBV6-5 and TRBJ2-1; TRBD2 matches at 11 bases. The trim removed 4 bases at V and 7 bases at J, leaving 6 bases unmatched. Germline CDR1 reads MNHEY; CDR2 reads SVGAGI. The CDR3 has 15 amino acids.

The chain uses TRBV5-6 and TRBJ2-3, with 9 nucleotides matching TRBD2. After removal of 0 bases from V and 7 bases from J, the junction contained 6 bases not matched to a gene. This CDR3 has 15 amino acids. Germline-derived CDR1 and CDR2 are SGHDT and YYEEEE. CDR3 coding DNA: TGTGCCAGCAGCTTGGGCGGGGGGGCCGCGAATACGCAGTATTTT. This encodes CASSLGGGAANTQYF.

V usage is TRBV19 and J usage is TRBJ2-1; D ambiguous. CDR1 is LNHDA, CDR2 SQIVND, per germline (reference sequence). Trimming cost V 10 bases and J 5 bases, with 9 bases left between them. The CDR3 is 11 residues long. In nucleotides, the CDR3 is TGTGCCACAGTAAAAAACAATGAGCAGTTCTTC. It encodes CATVKNNEQFF.

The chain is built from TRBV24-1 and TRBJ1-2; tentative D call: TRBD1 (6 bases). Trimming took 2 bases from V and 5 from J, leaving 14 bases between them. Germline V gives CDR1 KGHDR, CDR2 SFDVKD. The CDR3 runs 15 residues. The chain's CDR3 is CATSDSNRDGYGYTF. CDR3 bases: TGTGCCACCAGTGATTCCAACAGGGACGGTTATGGCTACACCTTC.

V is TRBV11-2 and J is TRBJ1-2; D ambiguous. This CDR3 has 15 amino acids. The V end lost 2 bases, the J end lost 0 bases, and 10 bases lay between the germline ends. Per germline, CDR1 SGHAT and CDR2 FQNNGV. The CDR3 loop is CASSLLGRANYGYTF. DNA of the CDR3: TGTGCCAGCAGCTTACTGGGCAGAGCTAACTATGGCTACACCTTC.

The chain's CDR3 is CASSLPPPSYEQYF. CDR3 nucleotides: TGTGCCAGCAGCCTCCCCCCTCCCTCCTACGAGCAGTACTTC. The rearrangement joins TRBV7-9 to TRBJ2-7; D gene unclear. V lost 5 bases and J lost 0, with 11 bases in between. CDR3 length: 14 residues. Germline loops: CDR1 SEHNR, CDR2 FQNEAQ (reference sequence).

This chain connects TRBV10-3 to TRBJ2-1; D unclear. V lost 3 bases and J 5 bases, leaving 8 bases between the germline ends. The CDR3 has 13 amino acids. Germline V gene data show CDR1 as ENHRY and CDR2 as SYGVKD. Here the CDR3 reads CAISDNYHNEQFF. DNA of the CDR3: TGTGCCATCAGTGATAACTACCACAATGAGCAGTTCTTC.

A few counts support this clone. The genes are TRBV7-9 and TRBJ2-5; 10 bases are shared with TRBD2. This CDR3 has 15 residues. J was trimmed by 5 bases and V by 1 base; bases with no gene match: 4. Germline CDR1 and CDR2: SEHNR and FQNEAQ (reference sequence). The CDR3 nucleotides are TGTGCCAGCAGCTTAGACCTTAGCGGGGGGGAGACCCAGTACTTC. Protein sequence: CASSLDLSGGETQYF.

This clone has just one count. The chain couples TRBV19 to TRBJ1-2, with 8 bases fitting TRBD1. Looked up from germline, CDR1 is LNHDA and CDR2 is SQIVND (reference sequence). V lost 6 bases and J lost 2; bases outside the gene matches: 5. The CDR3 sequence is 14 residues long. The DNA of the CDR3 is TGTGCCAGTAGCCTGGACAGGGCGAACTATGGCTACACCTTC. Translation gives CASSLDRANYGYTF.

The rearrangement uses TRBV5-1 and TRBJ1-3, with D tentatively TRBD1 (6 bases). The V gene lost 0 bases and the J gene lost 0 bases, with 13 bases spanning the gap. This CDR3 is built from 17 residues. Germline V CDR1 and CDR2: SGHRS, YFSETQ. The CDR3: CASSLAGAHFSGNTIYF. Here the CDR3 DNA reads TGCGCCAGCAGCTTGGCAGGGGCCCACTTCTCTGGAAACACCATATATTTT.

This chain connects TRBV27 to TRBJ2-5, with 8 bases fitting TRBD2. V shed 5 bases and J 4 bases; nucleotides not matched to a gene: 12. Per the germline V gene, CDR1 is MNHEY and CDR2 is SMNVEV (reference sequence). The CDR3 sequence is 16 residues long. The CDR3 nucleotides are TGTGCCAGCAGTCCACCGAGCGGGAGCGATGTAGAGACCCAGTACTTC. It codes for CASSPPSGSDVETQYF.

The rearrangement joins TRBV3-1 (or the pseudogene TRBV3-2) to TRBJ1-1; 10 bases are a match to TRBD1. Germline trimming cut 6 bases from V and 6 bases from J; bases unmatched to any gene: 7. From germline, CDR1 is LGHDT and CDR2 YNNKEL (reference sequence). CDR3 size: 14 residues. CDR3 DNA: TGTGCCAGCAGGTACCGGGACAGGGGTCCTGAAGCTTTCTTT. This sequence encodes CASRYRDRGPEAFF.

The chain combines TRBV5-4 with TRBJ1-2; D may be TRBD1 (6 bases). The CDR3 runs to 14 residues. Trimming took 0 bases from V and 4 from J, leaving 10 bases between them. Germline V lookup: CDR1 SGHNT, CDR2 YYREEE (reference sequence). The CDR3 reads CASSLDRDTYGYTF. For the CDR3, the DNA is TGTGCCAGCAGCTTGGACAGGGATACCTATGGCTACACCTTC.

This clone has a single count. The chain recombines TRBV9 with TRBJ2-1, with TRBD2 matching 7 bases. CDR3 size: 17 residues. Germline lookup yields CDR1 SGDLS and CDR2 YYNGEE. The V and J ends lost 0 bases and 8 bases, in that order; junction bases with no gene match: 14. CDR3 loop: CASSVDLPSGPGDEQFF. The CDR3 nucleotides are TGTGCCAGCAGCGTAGATCTCCCTAGCGGTCCTGGGGATGAGCAGTTCTTC.

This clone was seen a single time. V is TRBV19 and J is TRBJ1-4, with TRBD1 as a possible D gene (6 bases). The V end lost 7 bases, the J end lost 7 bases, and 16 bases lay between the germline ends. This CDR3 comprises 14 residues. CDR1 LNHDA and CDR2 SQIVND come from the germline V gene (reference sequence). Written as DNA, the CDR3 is TGTGCCAGTACCTTCCATGACAGGTTTGAAAAACTGTTTTTT. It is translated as CASTFHDRFEKLFF.

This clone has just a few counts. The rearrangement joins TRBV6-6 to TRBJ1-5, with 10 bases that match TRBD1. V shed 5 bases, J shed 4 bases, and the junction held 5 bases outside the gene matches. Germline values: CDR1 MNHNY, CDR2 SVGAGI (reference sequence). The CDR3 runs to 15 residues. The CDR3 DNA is TGTGCCAGCAGTACTCAGGACAGGGGGAATCAGCCCCAGCATTTT. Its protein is CASSTQDRGNQPQHF.

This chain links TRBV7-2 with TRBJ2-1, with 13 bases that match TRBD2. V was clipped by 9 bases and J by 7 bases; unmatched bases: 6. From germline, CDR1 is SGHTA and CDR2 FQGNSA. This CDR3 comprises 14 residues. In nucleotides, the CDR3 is TGTGCCAGTGGACTAGCGGGGGCCGGAAATGAGCAGTTCTTC. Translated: CASGLAGAGNEQFF.